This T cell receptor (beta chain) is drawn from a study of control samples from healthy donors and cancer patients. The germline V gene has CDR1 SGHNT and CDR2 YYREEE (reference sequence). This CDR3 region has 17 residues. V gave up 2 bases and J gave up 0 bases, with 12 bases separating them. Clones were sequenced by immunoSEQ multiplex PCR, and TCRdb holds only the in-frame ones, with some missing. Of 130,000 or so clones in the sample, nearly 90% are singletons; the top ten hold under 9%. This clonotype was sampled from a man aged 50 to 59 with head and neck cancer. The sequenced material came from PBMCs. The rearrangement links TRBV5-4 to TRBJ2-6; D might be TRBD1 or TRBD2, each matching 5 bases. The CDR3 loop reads CASSFGAGVSGANVLTF. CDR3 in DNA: TGTGCCAGCAGCTTCGGGGCAGGCGTCTCTGGGGCCAACGTCCTGACTTTC.